The 27 T cell receptor beta chains below all came from one sample that was sequenced in a study of CD8 T cells in Susac syndrome. RNA totalling roughly 0.45 to 1 ug underwent reverse transcription with random hexamers. Each CDR3 protein is one row after TCRdb ran MiXCR on the immunoSEQ multiplex PCR reads. The table records around 140,000 distinct CDR3 sequences, around 94% of them present only once. Sequenced sample: CD4+ T cells from PBMCs. These receptors came from a human donor in good health.

The chain combines TRBV28 with TRBJ1-5; no firm D call. CDR1 is MDHEN, CDR2 SYDVKM, per germline. The CDR3 runs to 12 residues. With 1 base removed from V and 5 bases from J, the gap between germline ends came to 3 bases. The DNA of the CDR3 is TGTGCCAGCAGTTTATACGATCAGCCCCAGCATTTT. Its protein product is CASSLYDQPQHF.

This rearrangement joins TRBV3-1 to TRBJ2-4, with 10 bases lining up with TRBD1. This CDR3 has 13 amino acids. The germline V gene encodes CDR1 LGHDT and CDR2 YNNKEL (reference sequence). The V segment lost 5 bases and the J segment 7 bases; nucleotides outside the gene matches: 2. The CDR3 here is CASSWTGGNIQYF. The CDR3 DNA sequence: TGTGCCAGCAGCTGGACAGGGGGGAACATTCAGTACTTC.

CDR3 in DNA: TGTGCCAGCAGCTCCCGACAGGGGGCTGTTGAAAAACTGTTTTTT. Translating it yields CASSSRQGAVEKLFF. The chain joins TRBV5-4 to TRBJ1-4, with 10 nucleotides matching TRBD1. This CDR3 has 15 amino acids. Germline CDR1 SGHNT, CDR2 YYREEE (reference sequence). V was clipped by 3 bases and J by 7 bases; unmatched bases: 6.

Here the CDR3 reads CASTKNPTLGAYNEQFF. The CDR3 nucleotides are TGTGCCAGCACCAAGAACCCCACCCTGGGCGCCTACAATGAGCAGTTCTTC. The chain has TRBV12-3 or TRBV12-4 and TRBJ2-1; no clear D. This CDR3 contains 17 residues. V gave up 7 bases and J gave up 2 bases, with 21 bases separating them.

The chain recombines TRBV14 with TRBJ2-3, with 12 nucleotides matching TRBD2. The CDR3 extends over 16 amino acids. Germline lookup yields CDR1 SGHDN and CDR2 FVKESK. V lost 4 bases to trimming and J lost 6 bases; unmatched junction nucleotides: 8. DNA of the CDR3: TGTGCCAGCAGCCCCCGGAGACTAGCGGGAGTCGATACGCAGTATTTT. It encodes CASSPRRLAGVDTQYF.

The chain couples TRBV12-5 to TRBJ2-7; a possible D gene is TRBD1 (6 bases). V shed 4 bases and J shed 1 base, with 17 bases lying between them. Germline V lookup: CDR1 LGHNT, CDR2 FRNRAP. This CDR3 is built from 16 residues. CDR3 DNA: TGTGCTAGTGGTTCTGACCCTGGGACACCTTCCTACGAGCAGTACTTC. Translating gives CASGSDPGTPSYEQYF. The variable domain in full, completed from reference TRBV12-5 and TRBJ2-7, reads DARVTQTPRHKVTEMGQEVTMRCQPILGHNTVFWYRQTMMQGLELLAYFRNRAPLDDSGMPKDRFSAEMPDATLATLKIQPSEPRDSAVYFCASGSDPGTPSYEQYFGPGTRLTVT.

The genes are TRBV18 and TRBJ2-1, with a tentative D call TRBD1 (6 bases). Germline CDR1 KGHSH, CDR2 LQKENI. CDR3 length equals 14 residues. Trimming removed 2 bases from V and 7 bases from J, with 12 bases in between. CDR3 residues: CASSPDGGRNEQFF. In nucleotides, the CDR3 is TGTGCCAGCTCACCAGATGGGGGCAGGAATGAGCAGTTCTTC.

This clonotype was seen just once. The rearrangement joins TRBV20-1 to TRBJ1-5; perhaps TRBD1 as D (5 bases). The germline V gene encodes CDR1 DFQATT and CDR2 SNEGSKA (reference sequence). The CDR3 length is 16 residues. V lost 2 bases, J lost 3 bases, and 17 bases lay in between. CDR3 residues: CSARHPLGDFNQPQHF. The CDR3 DNA follows: TGCAGTGCTAGACATCCGCTTGGGGACTTCAATCAGCCCCAGCATTTT.

V usage is TRBV19 and J usage is TRBJ1-1; 8 nucleotides match TRBD1. CDR1 and CDR2 (germline): LNHDA, SQIVND (reference sequence). This CDR3 contains 15 residues. Trimming removed 7 bases from V and 1 base from J; junction bases left unmatched: 8. DNA of the CDR3: TGTGCCAGTATTGACAGGGGAAACTGGAACACTGAAGCTTTCTTT. It is translated as CASIDRGNWNTEAFF.

The chain is built from TRBV12-3 or TRBV12-4 and TRBJ1-2, with TRBD1 identical over 10 bases. Trimming removed 7 bases from V and 0 bases from J; junction bases left unmatched: 8. The CDR3 is 16 residues long. CDR3 sequence: CASTAGTGEANYGYTF. Written as DNA, the CDR3 is TGTGCCAGCACCGCCGGGACAGGGGAGGCTAACTATGGCTACACCTTC.

The chain couples TRBV5-6 to TRBJ2-7; tentatively, D is TRBD2 (6 bases). V lost 1 base to trimming and J lost 5 bases, with 31 bases between them. Looked up from germline, CDR1 is SGHDT and CDR2 is YYEEEE. The CDR3 is 20 residues long. This CDR3 is CASSLPDGRIGLIGSHEQYF. The CDR3 bases are TGTGCCAGCAGCTTGCCCGACGGACGGATCGGACTAATAGGATCCCACGAGCAGTACTTC.

The chain has TRBV3-1 and TRBJ2-5; tentatively, D is TRBD2 (6 bases). Germline CDR1 and CDR2: LGHDT and YNNKEL (reference sequence). The CDR3 covers 13 residues. Trimming took 0 bases from V and 6 from J, leaving 8 bases between them. CDR3 bases: TGTGCCAGCAGCCAAGAGGGGGGACAGACCCAGTACTTC. This encodes CASSQEGGQTQYF.

This clonotype was counted once. The chain is built from TRBV30 and TRBJ2-3; 7 bases are a match to TRBD2. V lost 3 bases to trimming and J lost 2 bases; unmatched junction nucleotides: 5. This CDR3 is built from 14 residues. The germline gives CDR1 GTSNPN, CDR2 SVGIG (reference sequence). CDR3 protein: CAWSRTRYTDTQYF. DNA for the CDR3: TGTGCCTGGAGCCGGACTAGGTACACAGATACGCAGTATTTT. The full variable domain, with the rest looked up from reference TRBV30 and TRBJ2-3, is SQTIHQWPATLVQPVGSPLSLECTVEGTSNPNLYWYRQAAGRGLQLLFYSVGIGQISSEVPQNLSASRPQDRQFILSSKKLLLSDSGFYLCAWSRTRYTDTQYFGPGTRLTVL.

The rearrangement uses TRBV27 and TRBJ1-1, with D perhaps TRBD1 (6 bases). This CDR3 region has 14 residues. V was shortened by 6 bases and J by 1 base, with 12 bases between the two germline ends. CDR1 MNHEY and CDR2 SMNVEV come from the germline V gene (reference sequence). The CDR3, as DNA: TGTGCCAGCAGCGGACGAGGGGGGAACACTGAAGCTTTCTTT. Translating it yields CASSGRGGNTEAFF.

This clonotype occurred once. V usage is TRBV5-1 and J usage is TRBJ1-1; D uncertain. Trimming cost V 0 bases and J 1 base, with 13 bases left between them. CDR3 length equals 16 residues. Germline V gene sequence: CDR1 SGHRS, CDR2 YFSETQ. The DNA of the CDR3 is TGCGCCAGCAGCTTGGGACCGGCAGCCACGAACACTGAAGCTTTCTTT. Translated, it gives CASSLGPAATNTEAFF.

This clonotype was found once. The rearrangement joins TRBV5-1 to TRBJ2-7; the match to TRBD2 covers 12 bases. Germline lookup yields CDR1 SGHRS and CDR2 YFSETQ. Germline trimming cut 1 base from V and 5 bases from J; bases unmatched to any gene: 4. The CDR3 is 15 residues long. As DNA, the CDR3 is TGCGCCAGCAGCTTGCGACTAGCGGGAGTGAACGAGCAGTACTTC. Encoded protein: CASSLRLAGVNEQYF.

The rearrangement uses TRBV4-2 and TRBJ2-7; possible D gene TRBD2, 5 bases. Germline loops: CDR1 LGHNA, CDR2 YNFKEQ. The CDR3 covers 14 residues. V was shortened by 1 base and J by 2 bases, with 9 bases between the two germline ends. The CDR3 region is CASSQVLAAYEQYF. For the CDR3, the DNA is TGTGCCAGCAGCCAAGTGCTAGCAGCCTACGAGCAGTACTTC.

The V call is TRBV25-1, the J call TRBJ1-1; D call uncertain. From germline, CDR1 is MGHDK and CDR2 SYGVNS. Trimming left V 1 base short and J 5 bases short, with 11 bases between. This CDR3 has 14 residues. The CDR3 is CASSESLRDTEAFF. Written as DNA, the CDR3 is TGTGCCAGCAGTGAATCCCTTCGGGATACTGAAGCTTTCTTT.

This rearrangement joins TRBV20-1 to TRBJ1-5; TRBD1 might be the D (6 bases). The CDR3 has 17 residues. V was cut by 4 bases and J by 2 bases, with 21 bases left in between. The germline gives CDR1 DFQATT, CDR2 SNEGSKA (reference sequence). CDR3 in DNA: TGCAGTGCTATCAAGGGAAGGGGGGGAATAGGCAATCAGCCCCAGCATTTT. It yields the protein CSAIKGRGGIGNQPQHF.

V and J are TRBV10-2 and TRBJ2-7; 8 bases agree with TRBD2. V trimming: 6 bases; J trimming: 2 bases; junction bases outside the gene matches: 6. Germline V gene data show CDR1 as WSHSY and CDR2 as SAAADI. The CDR3 contains 14 residues. For the CDR3, the DNA is TGCGCCAGCAGCATTAGCGGGGCAGCCTACGAGCAGTACTTC. As protein: CASSISGAAYEQYF.

The J gene is TRBJ2-1, the V gene TRBV20-1; 8 bases line up with TRBD2. The CDR3 contains 17 residues. The trim removed 0 bases at V and 9 bases at J, leaving 16 bases unmatched. Germline V gene lookup returns CDR1 DFQATT and CDR2 SNEGSKA (reference sequence). The CDR3 region is CSARDLRTSRGRGEQFF. The CDR3 DNA follows: TGCAGTGCTAGAGATCTTAGGACTAGCAGGGGCAGGGGTGAGCAGTTCTTC.

The chain joins TRBV20-1 to TRBJ1-5, with 7 bases lining up with TRBD1. CDR1 and CDR2 (germline): DFQATT, SNEGSKA (reference sequence). The CDR3 length is 12 residues. After removal of 7 bases from V and 5 bases from J, the junction contained 5 bases not matched to a gene. CDR3 bases: TGCAGTGTCGCAGGGGGTGATCAGCCCCAGCATTTT. It translates to CSVAGGDQPQHF.

V and J are TRBV6-1 and TRBJ2-2; 14 nucleotides align to TRBD2. The CDR3 loop spans 17 amino acids. The V and J ends lost 7 bases and 4 bases, in that order; junction bases with no gene match: 8. Per germline, CDR1 MNHNS and CDR2 SASEGT. The CDR3 DNA sequence: TGTGCCAGCACCACGGGACTAGCGGGAGTTGGCACCGGGGAGCTGTTTTTT. This translates into CASTTGLAGVGTGELFF.

The chain carries TRBV5-4 and TRBJ2-7; 15 bases align to TRBD2. The ends lost 2 bases at V and 3 bases at J; junction bases unmatched: 18. The CDR3 is 21 residues long. CDR1 and CDR2 (germline): SGHNT, YYREEE (reference sequence). CDR3: CASSLDPSPGLAGGPIYEQYF. CDR3 DNA sequence: TGTGCCAGCAGCTTAGACCCCAGCCCCGGACTAGCGGGAGGGCCAATCTACGAGCAGTACTTC.

The chain carries TRBV5-1 and TRBJ2-7; 9 positions match TRBD1. Germline loops: CDR1 SGHRS, CDR2 YFSETQ. The CDR3 consists of 14 residues. V lost 4 bases and J lost 5; bases outside the gene matches: 7. Here the CDR3 DNA reads TGCGCCAGCAGCCCACAGGGGGCTGACGACGAGCAGTACTTC. Translating gives CASSPQGADDEQYF.

The V call is TRBV15, the J call TRBJ2-5, with D perhaps matching TRBD1 or TRBD2 (5 bases each). The germline V gene has CDR1 LNHNV and CDR2 YYDKDF (reference sequence). The germline V and J ends were trimmed by 5 bases and 5 bases, with 15 bases remaining between them. This CDR3 has 14 amino acids. The CDR3 region has the DNA TGTGCCACCAGCTCACAAAGGGGCGGGGAGACCCAGTACTTC. This codes for CATSSQRGGETQYF.

The chain employs TRBV20-1 and TRBJ2-3; 7 bases fit TRBD1. Losses at the gene ends were 1 base for V and 1 base for J; bases not matched to a gene: 5. CDR1 and CDR2 from the germline V gene are DFQATT and SNEGSKA (reference sequence). This CDR3 is 15 amino acids long. CDR3 nucleotide sequence: TGCAGTGCTAGAGTACAGGGGCGCCGCACAGATACGCAGTATTTT. Translating gives CSARVQGRRTDTQYF.